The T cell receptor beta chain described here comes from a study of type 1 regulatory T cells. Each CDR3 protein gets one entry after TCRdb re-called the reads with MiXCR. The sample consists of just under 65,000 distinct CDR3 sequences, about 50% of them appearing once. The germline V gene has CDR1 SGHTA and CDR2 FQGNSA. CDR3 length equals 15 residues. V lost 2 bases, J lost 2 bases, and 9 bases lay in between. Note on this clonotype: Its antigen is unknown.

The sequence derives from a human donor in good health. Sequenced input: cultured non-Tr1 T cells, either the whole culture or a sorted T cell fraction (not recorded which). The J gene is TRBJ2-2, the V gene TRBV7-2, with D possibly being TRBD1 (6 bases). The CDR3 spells CASSLIRGNTGELFF. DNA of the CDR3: TGTGCCAGCAGCTTAATCAGGGGTAACACCGGGGAGCTGTTTTTT.